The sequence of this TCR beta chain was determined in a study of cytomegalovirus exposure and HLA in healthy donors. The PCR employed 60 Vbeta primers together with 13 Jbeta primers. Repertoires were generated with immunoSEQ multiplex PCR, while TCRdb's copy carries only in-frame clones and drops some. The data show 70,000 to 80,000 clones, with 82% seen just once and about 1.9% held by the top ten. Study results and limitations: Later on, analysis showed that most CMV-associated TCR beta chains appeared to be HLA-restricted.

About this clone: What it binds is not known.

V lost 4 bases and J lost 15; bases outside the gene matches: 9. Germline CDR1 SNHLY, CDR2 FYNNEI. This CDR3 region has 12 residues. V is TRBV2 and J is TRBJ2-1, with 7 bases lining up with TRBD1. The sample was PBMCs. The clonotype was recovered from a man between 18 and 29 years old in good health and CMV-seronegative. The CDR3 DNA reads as TGTGCCAGCAGTGGGGACAGCAGGGATCCGTTCTTC. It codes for CASSGDSRDPFF.